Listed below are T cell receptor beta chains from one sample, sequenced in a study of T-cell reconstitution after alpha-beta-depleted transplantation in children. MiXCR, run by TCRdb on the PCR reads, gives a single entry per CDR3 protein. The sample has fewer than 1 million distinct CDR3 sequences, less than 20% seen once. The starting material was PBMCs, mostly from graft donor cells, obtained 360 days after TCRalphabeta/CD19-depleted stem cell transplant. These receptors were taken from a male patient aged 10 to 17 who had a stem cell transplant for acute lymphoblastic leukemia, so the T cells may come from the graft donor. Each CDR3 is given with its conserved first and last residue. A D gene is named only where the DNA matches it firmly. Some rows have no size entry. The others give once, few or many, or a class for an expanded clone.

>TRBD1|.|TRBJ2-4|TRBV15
TGTGCCACCAGCGGACACAGGGGCGCAACCGCCAAAAACATTCAGTACTTC
CATSGHRGATAKNIQYF
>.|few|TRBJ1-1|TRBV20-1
TGCAGTGCTAGGAGGGGTGAAGCTTTCTTT
CSARRGEAFF
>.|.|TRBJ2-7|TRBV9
TGTGCCAGCAGCGCCTGGTGGAGGCCCGGCGACGAGCAGTACTTC
CASSAWWRPGDEQYF
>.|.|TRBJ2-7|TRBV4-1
TGCGCCAGCAGCCATCTCGGACAGCCCTACGAGCAGTACTTC
CASSHLGQPYEQYF
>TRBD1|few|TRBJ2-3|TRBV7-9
TGTGCAAATGCGAAGCCGGCTCGACAGGGGTTTTGGGATACGCAGTATTTT
CANAKPARQGFWDTQYF
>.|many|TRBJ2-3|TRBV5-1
TGCGCCAGCAGCTTTTCCGGGTCTTCGATAGGTACGCAGTATTTT
CASSFSGSSIGTQYF
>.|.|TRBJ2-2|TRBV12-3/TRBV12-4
TGTGCCAGCAGTTTAGAGCTAGCAGACACCGGGGAGCTGTTTTTT
CASSLELADTGELFF
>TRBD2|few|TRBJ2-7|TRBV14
TGTGCCAGCAGCCAGCTAGCGGGAGGCCTTTACGAGCAGTACTTC
CASSQLAGGLYEQYF
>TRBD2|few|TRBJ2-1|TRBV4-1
TGCGCCAGCCAATCCTGGCGGGGGAGGAATGAGCAGTTCTTC
CASQSWRGRNEQFF
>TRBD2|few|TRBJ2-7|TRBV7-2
TGTGCCAGCAGTGTCTCTAGCGGTTCCTACGAGCAGTACTTC
CASSVSSGSYEQYF
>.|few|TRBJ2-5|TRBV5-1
TGCGCCAGCAGCTTGGAGGGGTTCGGGACCCAGTACTTC
CASSLEGFGTQYF
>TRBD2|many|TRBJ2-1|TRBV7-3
TGTGCCAGCAGCTGGACTAGCGGGGAGCAGTTCTTC
CASSWTSGEQFF
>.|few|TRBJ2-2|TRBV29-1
TGCAGCGGCATTAGTCCCACCGGGGAGCTGTTTTTT
CSGISPTGELFF
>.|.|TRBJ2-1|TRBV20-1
TGCAGTAGTACTACATCGGCTCAGGATGAGCAGTTCTTC
CSSTTSAQDEQFF
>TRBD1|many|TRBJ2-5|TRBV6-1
TGTGCCAGCAGACGGACAGGCCAAGAGACCCAGTACTTC
CASRRTGQETQYF
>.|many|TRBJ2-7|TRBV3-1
TGTGCCAGCAGCCAAGATGGGGGTGCCCTCTACGAGCAGTACTTC
CASSQDGGALYEQYF
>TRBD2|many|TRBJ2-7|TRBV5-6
TGTGCCAGCAGCTTGGTCCCAGCGGGAGCTTACGAGCAGTACTTC
CASSLVPAGAYEQYF
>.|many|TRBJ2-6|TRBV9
TGTGCCAGCTCTGGGGCCAACGTCCTGACTTTC
CASSGANVLTF
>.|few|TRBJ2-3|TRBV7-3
TGTGCCAGCAGCCCAAGGGACCACACAGATACGCAGTATTTT
CASSPRDHTDTQYF
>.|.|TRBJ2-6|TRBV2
TGTGCCAGCAGTTTAGGGTTAAGGGGCTCTGGGGCCAACGTCCTGACTTTC
CASSLGLRGSGANVLTF
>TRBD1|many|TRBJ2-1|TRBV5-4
TGTGCCAGCAGCTTAGGGACAGGGGGCGATGAGCAGTTCTTC
CASSLGTGGDEQFF
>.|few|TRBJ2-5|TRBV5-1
TGCGCCAGCAGCCCCGGGCACACGGCGGGAGAGACCCAGTACTTC
CASSPGHTAGETQYF
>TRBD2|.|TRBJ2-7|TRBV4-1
TGCGCCAGCAGCCAAATGGCCCGGACTAGCGGGAAACTCTTCTCCTACGAGCAGTACTTC
CASSQMARTSGKLFSYEQYF
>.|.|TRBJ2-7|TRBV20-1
TGCAGTGCTACCGGGACACCAACCTACGAGCAGTACTTC
CSATGTPTYEQYF
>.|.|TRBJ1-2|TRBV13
TGTGCCAGCAGCTTAAGGACCCGGGGCAGGTATGGCTACACCTTC
CASSLRTRGRYGYTF
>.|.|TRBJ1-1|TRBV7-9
TGTGCCAGCAGCTTAGATCAGGGGTACACTGAAGCTTTCTTT
CASSLDQGYTEAFF